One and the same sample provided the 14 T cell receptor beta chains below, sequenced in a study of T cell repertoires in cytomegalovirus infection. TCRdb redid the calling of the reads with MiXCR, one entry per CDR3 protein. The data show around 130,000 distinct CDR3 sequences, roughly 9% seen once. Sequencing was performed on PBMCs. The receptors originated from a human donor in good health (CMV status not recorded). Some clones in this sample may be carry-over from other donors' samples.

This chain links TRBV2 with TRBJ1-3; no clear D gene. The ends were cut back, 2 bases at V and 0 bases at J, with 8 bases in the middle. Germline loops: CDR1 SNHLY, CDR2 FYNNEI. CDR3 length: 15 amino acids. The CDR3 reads CASSERAASGNTIYF. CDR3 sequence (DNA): TGTGCCAGCAGTGAAAGGGCAGCCTCTGGAAACACCATATATTTT.

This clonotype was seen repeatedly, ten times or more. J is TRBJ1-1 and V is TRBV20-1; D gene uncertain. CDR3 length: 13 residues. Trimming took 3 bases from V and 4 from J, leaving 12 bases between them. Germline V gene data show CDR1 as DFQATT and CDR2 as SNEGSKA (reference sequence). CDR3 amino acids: CSASGGRGTEAFF. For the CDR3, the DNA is TGCAGTGCTAGCGGAGGGAGAGGCACTGAAGCTTTCTTT.

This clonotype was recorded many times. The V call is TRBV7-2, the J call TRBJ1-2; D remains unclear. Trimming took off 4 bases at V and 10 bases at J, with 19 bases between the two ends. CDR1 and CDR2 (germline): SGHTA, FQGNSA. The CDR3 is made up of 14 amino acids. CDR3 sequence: CASSSTTAAVDYTF. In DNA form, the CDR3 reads TGTGCCAGCAGCTCGACGACGGCCGCGGTGGACTACACCTTC.

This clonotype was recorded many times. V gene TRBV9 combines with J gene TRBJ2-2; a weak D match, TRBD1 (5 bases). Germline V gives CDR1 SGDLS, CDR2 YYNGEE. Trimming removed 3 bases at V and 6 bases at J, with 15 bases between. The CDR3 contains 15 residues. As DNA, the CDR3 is TGTGCCAGCAGCGCCCAACAGGAAAAATCCGGGGAGCTGTTTTTT. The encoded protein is CASSAQQEKSGELFF.

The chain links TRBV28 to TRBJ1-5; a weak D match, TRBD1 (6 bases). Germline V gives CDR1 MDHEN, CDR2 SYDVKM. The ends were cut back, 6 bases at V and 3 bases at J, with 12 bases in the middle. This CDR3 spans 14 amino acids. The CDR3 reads CASRPTGNNQPQHF. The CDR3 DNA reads TGTGCCAGCAGGCCAACAGGGAACAATCAGCCCCAGCATTTT.

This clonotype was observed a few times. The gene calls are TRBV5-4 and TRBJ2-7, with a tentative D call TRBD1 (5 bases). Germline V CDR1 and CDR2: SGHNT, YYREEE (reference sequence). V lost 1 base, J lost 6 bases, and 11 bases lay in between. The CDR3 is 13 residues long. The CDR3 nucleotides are TGTGCCAGCAGCTTGAGGCAGGGTCGCGAGCAGTACTTC. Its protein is CASSLRQGREQYF.

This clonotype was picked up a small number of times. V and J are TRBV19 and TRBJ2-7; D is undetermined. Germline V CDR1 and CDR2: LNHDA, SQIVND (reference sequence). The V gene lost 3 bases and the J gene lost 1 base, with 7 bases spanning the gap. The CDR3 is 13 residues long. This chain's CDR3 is CASSIRVSYEQYF. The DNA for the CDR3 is TGTGCCAGTAGTATTAGGGTTTCCTACGAGCAGTACTTC.

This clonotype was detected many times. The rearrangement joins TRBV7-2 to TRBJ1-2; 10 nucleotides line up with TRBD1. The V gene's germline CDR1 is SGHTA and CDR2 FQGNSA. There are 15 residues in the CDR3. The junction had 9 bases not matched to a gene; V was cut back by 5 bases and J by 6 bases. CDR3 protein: CASSPQMTGGHGYTF. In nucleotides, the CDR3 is TGTGCCAGCAGCCCTCAGATGACAGGGGGCCATGGCTACACCTTC.

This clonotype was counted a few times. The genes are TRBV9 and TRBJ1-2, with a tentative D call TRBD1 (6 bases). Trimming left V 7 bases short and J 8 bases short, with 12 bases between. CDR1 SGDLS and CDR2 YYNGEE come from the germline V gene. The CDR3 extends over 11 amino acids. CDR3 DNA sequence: TGTGCCAGCGGGAAGGGGGACGGCTACACCTTC. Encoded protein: CASGKGDGYTF.

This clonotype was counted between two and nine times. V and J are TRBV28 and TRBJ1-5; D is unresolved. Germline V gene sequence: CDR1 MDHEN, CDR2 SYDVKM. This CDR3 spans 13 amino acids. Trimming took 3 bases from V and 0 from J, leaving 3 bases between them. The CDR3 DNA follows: TGTGCCAGCAGTTTCGATAGCAATCAGCCCCAGCATTTT. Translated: CASSFDSNQPQHF.

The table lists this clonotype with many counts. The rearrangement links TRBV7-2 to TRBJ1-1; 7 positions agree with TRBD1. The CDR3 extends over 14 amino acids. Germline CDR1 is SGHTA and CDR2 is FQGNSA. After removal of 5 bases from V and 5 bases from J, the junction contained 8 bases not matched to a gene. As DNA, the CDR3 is TGTGCCAGCAGCCAACGACAGGGTTGGACTGAAGCTTTCTTT. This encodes CASSQRQGWTEAFF.

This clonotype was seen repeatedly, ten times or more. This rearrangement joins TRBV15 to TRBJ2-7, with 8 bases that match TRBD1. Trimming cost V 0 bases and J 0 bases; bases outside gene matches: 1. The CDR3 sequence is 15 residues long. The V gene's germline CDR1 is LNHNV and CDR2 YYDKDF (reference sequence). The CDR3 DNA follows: TGTGCCACCAGCAGAGAGACAGGGGTCTCCTACGAGCAGTACTTC. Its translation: CATSRETGVSYEQYF.

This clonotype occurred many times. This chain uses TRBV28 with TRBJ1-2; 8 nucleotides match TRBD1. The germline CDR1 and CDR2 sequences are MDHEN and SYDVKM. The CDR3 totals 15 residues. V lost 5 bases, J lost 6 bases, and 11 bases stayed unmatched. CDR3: CASSSQGAGEDGYTF. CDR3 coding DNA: TGTGCCAGCAGTAGCCAGGGGGCCGGCGAGGATGGCTACACCTTC.

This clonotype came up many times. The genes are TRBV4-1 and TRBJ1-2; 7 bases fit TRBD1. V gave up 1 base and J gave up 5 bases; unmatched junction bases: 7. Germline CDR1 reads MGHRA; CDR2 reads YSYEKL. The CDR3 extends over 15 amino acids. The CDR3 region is CASSQAGQPVYGYTF. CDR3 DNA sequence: TGCGCCAGCAGCCAAGCGGGACAGCCGGTATATGGCTACACCTTC.